The 3 T cell receptor beta chains presented below share a single source sample, sequenced in a study of regulatory T cells in long-lasting Graves disease. The time point here: newly diagnosed GD, antithyroid drugs for less than 3 months. PBMC-derived RNA was used for the TCR library. Arm-PCR of CDR3 regions and iRepertoire HTBI primers were used to build TCR beta libraries. TCRdb analysed the multiplex PCR reads with MiXCR anew, one entry per CDR3 protein. The sample shows about 210,000 distinct CDR3 sequences, around 19% of them seen only once. A further study also used this sample, focusing on T cells in Graves' hyperthyroidism and ophthalmopathy.

The specimen was peripheral blood mononuclear cells (PBMCs), collected at new diagnosis, from a patient treated with antithyroid drugs. Receptor source: a young woman with Graves disease.

At least ten counts were recorded for this clonotype. The chain's CDR3 is CASRLQGGSGELFF. The CDR3 coding sequence is TGTGCCAGCAGGTTACAGGGTGGTAGCGGGGAGCTGTTTTTT. The chain carries TRBV12-3 or TRBV12-4 and TRBJ2-2; possibly TRBD1 for D (6 bases). V lost 6 bases to trimming and J lost 7 bases, with 15 bases between them. The CDR3 sequence is 14 residues long.

Many counts were recorded for this clonotype. J is TRBJ1-4 and V is TRBV20-1; TRBD1 might be the D (6 bases). The CDR3 extends over 15 amino acids. Trimming cost V 1 base and J 8 bases, with 17 bases left between them. Germline values: CDR1 DFQATT, CDR2 SNEGSKA (reference sequence). CDR3 region: CSARVPQGSGEKLFF. CDR3 DNA: TGCAGTGCTAGAGTGCCCCAGGGGAGTGGGGAAAAACTGTTTTTT.

This clonotype was found many times. V gene TRBV7-3 combines with J gene TRBJ2-3; D is tentatively TRBD1 or TRBD2 (6 bases each). The V end was cut by 1 base, the J end by 14 bases, with 16 bases between. This CDR3 has 13 amino acids. Germline V gives CDR1 SGHTA, CDR2 FQGTGA. As DNA, the CDR3 is TGTGCCAGCAGCTTAATCGTGGGGGGACATTTGTATTTT. Translating it yields CASSLIVGGHLYF.